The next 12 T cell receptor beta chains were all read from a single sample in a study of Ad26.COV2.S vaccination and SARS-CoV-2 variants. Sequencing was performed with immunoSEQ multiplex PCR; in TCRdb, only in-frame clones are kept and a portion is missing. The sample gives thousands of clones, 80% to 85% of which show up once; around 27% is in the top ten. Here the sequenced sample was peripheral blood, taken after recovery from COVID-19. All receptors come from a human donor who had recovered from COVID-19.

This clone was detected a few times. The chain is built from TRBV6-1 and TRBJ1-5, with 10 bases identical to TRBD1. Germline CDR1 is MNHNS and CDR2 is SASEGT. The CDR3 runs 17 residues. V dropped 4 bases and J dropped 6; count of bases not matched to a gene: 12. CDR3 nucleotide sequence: TGTGCCAGCAGTGCTTCCGCCGGGACAGGGGTGGGTCAGCCCCAGCATTTT. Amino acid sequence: CASSASAGTGVGQPQHF.

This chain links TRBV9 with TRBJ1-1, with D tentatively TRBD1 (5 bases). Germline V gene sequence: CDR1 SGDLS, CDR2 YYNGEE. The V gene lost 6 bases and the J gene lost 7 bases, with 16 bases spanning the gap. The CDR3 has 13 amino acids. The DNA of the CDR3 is TGTGCCAGCACCCCCCGAGGGGCGGGTGAAGCTTTCTTT. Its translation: CASTPRGAGEAFF.

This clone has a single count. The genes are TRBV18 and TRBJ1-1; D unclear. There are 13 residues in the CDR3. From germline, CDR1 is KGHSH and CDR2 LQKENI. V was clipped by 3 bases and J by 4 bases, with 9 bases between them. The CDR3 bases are TGTGCCAGCTCACCTTCCGGGGTCACTGAAGCTTTCTTT. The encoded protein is CASSPSGVTEAFF. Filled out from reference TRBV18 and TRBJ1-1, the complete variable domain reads NAGVMQNPRHLVRRRGQEARLRCSPMKGHSHVYWYRQLPEEGLKFMVYLQKENIIDESGMPKERFSAEFPKEGPSILRIQQVVRGDSAAYFCASSPSGVTEAFFGQGTRLTVV.

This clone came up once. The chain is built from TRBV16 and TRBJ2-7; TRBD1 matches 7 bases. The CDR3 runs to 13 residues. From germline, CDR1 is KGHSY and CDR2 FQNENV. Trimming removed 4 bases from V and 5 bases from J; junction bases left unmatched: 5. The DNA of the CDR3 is TGTGCCAGCAGCCCTCACAGGGGCGACGAGCAGTACTTC. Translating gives CASSPHRGDEQYF. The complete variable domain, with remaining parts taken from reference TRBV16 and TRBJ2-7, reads GEEVAQTPKHLVRGEGQKAKLYCAPIKGHSYVFWYQQVLKNEFKFLISFQNENVFDETGMPKERFSAKCLPNSPCSLEIQATKLEDSAVYFCASSPHRGDEQYFGPGTRLTVT.

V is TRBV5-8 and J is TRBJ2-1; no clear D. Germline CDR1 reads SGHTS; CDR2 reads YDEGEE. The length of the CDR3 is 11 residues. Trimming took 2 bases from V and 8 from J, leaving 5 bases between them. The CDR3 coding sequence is TGTGCCAGCAGCTTTCGGGATGAGCAGTTCTTC. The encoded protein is CASSFRDEQFF.

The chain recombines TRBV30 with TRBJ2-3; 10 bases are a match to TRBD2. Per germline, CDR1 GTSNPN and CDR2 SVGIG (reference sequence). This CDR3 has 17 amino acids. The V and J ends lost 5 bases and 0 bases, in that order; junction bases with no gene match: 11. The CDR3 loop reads CAWWSRAGGSSTDTQYF. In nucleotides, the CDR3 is TGTGCCTGGTGGAGCCGAGCGGGAGGGTCTAGCACAGATACGCAGTATTTT. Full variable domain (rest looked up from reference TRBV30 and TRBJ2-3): SQTIHQWPATLVQPVGSPLSLECTVEGTSNPNLYWYRQAAGRGLQLLFYSVGIGQISSEVPQNLSASRPQDRQFILSSKKLLLSDSGFYLCAWWSRAGGSSTDTQYFGPGTRLTVL.

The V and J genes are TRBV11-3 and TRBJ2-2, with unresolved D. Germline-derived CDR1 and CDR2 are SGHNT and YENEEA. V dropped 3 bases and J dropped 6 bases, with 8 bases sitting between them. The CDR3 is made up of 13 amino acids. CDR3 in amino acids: CASSLSSSGELFF. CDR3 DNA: TGTGCCAGCAGCTTGAGTTCCTCCGGGGAGCTGTTTTTT. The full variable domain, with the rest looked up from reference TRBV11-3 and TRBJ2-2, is EAGVVQSPRYKIIEKKQPVAFWCNPISGHNTLYWYLQNLGQGPELLIRYENEEAVDDSQLPKDRFSAERLKGVDSTLKIQPAELGDSAVYLCASSLSSSGELFFGEGSRLTVL.

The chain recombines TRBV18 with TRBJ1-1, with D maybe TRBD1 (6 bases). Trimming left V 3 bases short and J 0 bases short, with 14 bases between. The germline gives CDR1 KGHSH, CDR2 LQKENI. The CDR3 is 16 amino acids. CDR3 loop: CASSPGRGNMNTEAFF. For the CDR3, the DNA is TGTGCCAGCTCACCTGGGAGGGGGAATATGAACACTGAAGCTTTCTTT.

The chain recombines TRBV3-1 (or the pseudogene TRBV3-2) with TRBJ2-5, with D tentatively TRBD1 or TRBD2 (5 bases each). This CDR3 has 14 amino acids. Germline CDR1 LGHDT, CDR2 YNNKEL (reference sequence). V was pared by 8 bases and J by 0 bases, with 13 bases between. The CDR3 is CASEWDGHQETQYF. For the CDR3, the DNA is TGTGCCAGCGAATGGGACGGACACCAAGAGACCCAGTACTTC.

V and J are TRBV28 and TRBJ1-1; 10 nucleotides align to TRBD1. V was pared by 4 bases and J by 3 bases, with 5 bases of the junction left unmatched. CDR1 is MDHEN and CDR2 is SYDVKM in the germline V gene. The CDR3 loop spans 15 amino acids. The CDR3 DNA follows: TGTGCCAGCAGTTCCTCTGGACAGGGGGACACTGAAGCTTTCTTT. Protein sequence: CASSSSGQGDTEAFF.

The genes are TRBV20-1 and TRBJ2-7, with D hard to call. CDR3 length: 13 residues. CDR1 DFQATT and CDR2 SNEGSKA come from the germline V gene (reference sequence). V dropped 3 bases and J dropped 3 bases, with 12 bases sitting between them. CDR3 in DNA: TGCAGTGCTAGTCTCGCACCCAACTACGAGCAGTACTTC. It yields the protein CSASLAPNYEQYF.

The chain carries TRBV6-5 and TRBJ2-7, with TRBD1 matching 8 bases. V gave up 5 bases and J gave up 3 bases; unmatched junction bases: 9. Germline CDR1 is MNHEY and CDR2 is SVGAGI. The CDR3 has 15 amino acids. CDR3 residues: CASSTRQGTIYEQYF. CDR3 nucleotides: TGTGCCAGCAGTACCCGACAGGGGACGATCTACGAGCAGTACTTC.